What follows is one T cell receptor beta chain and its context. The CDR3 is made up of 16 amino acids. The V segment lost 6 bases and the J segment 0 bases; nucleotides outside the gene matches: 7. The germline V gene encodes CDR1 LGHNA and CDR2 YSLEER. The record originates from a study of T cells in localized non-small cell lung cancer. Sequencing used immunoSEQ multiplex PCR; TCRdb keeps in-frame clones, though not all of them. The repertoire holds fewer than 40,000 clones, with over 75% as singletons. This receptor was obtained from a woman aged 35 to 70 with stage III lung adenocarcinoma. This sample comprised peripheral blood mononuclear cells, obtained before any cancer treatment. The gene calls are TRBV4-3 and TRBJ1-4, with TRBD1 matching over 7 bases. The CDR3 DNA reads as TGCGCCAGCAGTCCGGACAGGAGCGCAACTAATGAAAAACTGTTTTTT. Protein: CASSPDRSATNEKLFF.